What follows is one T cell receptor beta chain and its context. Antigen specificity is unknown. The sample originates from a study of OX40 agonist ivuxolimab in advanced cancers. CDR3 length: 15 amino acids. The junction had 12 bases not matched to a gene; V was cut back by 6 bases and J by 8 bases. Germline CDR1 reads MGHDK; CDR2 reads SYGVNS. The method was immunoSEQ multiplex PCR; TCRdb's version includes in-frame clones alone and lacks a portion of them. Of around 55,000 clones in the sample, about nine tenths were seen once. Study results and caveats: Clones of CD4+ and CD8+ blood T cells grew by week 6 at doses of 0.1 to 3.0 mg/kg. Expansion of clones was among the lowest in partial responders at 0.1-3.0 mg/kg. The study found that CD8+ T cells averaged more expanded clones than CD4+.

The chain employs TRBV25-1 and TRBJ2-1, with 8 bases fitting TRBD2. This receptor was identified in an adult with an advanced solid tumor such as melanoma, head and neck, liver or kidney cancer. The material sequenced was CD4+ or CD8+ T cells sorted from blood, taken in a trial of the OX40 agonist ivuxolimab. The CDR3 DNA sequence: TGTGCCAGCAGCCGCCTCCTGGCGGGAGGCCATGAGCAGTTCTTC. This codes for CASSRLLAGGHEQFF.